A selection of T cell receptor beta chains follows, all from one sample in a study of regulatory T cells in long-lasting Graves disease. TCRdb processed the multiplex PCR reads anew with MiXCR; each CDR3 protein has one entry. The sample contains roughly 400,000 distinct CDR3 sequences, roughly a fifth of which appear only once. The sample here was peripheral blood mononuclear cells (PBMCs), taken when the disease was refractory, from a patient treated with antithyroid drugs. The receptor set was obtained from a female donor with Graves disease. The CDR3 runs from the conserved cysteine through the conserved F or W. D genes are given only for firm matches. Some rows mark clone size as missing; the rest say once, few, many or name a class of expanded clone.

size	J	V	D	CDR3	DNA
-	TRBJ1-6	TRBV5-8	-	CASSPGHLGSPLHF	TGTGCCAGCAGCCCAGGACACCTAGGTTCACCCCTCCACTTT
many	TRBJ1-1	TRBV6-9	-	CASSYYRATEAFF	TGTGCCAGCAGTTACTACAGGGCGACTGAAGCTTTCTTT
few	TRBJ1-6	TRBV20-1	-	CSARARVAYNSPLHF	TGCAGTGCTAGAGCCCGGGTGGCCTATAATTCACCCCTCCACTTT
many	TRBJ2-4	TRBV28	TRBD1	CASSKTGLAKNIQYF	TGTGCCAGCAGCAAGACAGGGCTAGCCAAAAACATTCAGTACTTC
-	TRBJ2-7	TRBV28	-	CASYGLSYEQYF	TGTGCCAGCTACGGGCTTTCCTACGAGCAGTACTTC
few	TRBJ1-5	TRBV13	-	CASSSGPGQPQHF	TGTGCCAGCAGCTCTGGACCGGGGCAGCCCCAGCATTTT
many	TRBJ1-2	TRBV29-1	TRBD1	CSVGGEGTGAAGYTF	TGCAGCGTTGGGGGGGAGGGGACAGGGGCTGCTGGCTACACCTTC
many	TRBJ2-7	TRBV7-2	-	CASSGYDEQYF	TGTGCCAGCAGCGGATACGACGAGCAGTACTTC
few	TRBJ2-4	TRBV5-1	TRBD1	CASSLAGTGGKNIQYF	TGCGCCAGCAGCTTGGCCGGGACAGGGGGCAAAAACATTCAGTACTTC
-	TRBJ2-3	TRBV2	TRBD1	CASSAPLQGAADTQYF	TGTGCCAGCAGTGCGCCACTACAGGGGGCTGCGGATACGCAGTATTTT
-	TRBJ2-7	TRBV12-3/TRBV12-4	TRBD1	CAGSPGQGYEQYF	TGTGCCGGCAGTCCCGGACAGGGGTACGAGCAGTACTTC
-	TRBJ1-5	TRBV12-3/TRBV12-4	-	CANSFSEFQPQHF	TGTGCCAACAGTTTTTCGGAGTTTCAGCCCCAGCATTTT
many	TRBJ2-4	TRBV28	TRBD2	CASSSLSRLAGGAWDIQYF	TGTGCCAGCAGCTCCCTGTCGAGACTAGCGGGAGGGGCGTGGGACATTCAGTACTTC
few	TRBJ1-5	TRBV15	-	CATSTGWGQPQHF	TGTGCCACCAGCACCGGATGGGGTCAGCCCCAGCATTTT
many	TRBJ2-7	TRBV11-2	TRBD1	CASSSGQVYEQYF	TGTGCCAGCAGCTCAGGACAGGTCTACGAGCAGTACTTC
few	TRBJ2-5	TRBV14	-	CASSQWIQETQYF	TGTGCCAGCAGCCAATGGATCCAAGAGACCCAGTACTTC
once	TRBJ2-2	TRBV19	-	CASSIGGELFF	TGTGCCAGTAGTATTGGAGGGGAGCTGTTTTTT
many	TRBJ2-7	TRBV7-2	TRBD2	CASSLGGLAGYYEQYF	TGTGCCAGCAGCTTAGGAGGACTAGCGGGATACTACGAGCAGTACTTC
many	TRBJ2-7	TRBV20-1	TRBD2	CSARAMMLKREDSYEQYF	TGCAGTGCTAGAGCAATGATGCTTAAGCGGGAGGACTCCTACGAGCAGTACTTC
few	TRBJ1-5	TRBV28	-	CASNPGRGDNQPQHF	TGTGCCAGCAACCCAGGGCGCGGGGACAATCAGCCCCAGCATTTT
-	TRBJ2-4	TRBV29-1	-	CSVGRENIQYF	TGCAGCGTTGGCAGAGAAAACATTCAGTACTTC
-	TRBJ1-1	TRBV28	-	CASSLAAGPIEAFF	TGTGCCAGCAGTTTGGCAGCAGGGCCGATTGAAGCTTTCTTT